This T cell receptor beta chain is drawn from a study of cytomegalovirus exposure and HLA in healthy donors. The protocol was immunoSEQ multiplex PCR, while the TCRdb copy is restricted to in-frame clones and leaves out a portion. The repertoire includes some 140,000 clones, about 80% of them detected once, and less than 35% sits in the top ten. The donors were members of the validation cohort, which comprised 120 subjects and was separate from the first cohort of about 700 subjects. The study's findings and limits: Rare TCR sequences predominated, though certain public TCRs were found in many donors. The classifier reportedly diagnosed cytomegalovirus status with high specificity and sensitivity. Overall, approximately 150 TCR beta chains were annotated as cytomegalovirus-associated.

With regard to this clone: Its antigen is not identified.

Germline values: CDR1 SGHVS, CDR2 FNYEAQ. CDR3 length equals 18 residues. With 0 bases clipped from V and 3 bases from J, the junction kept 10 bases outside the gene matches. The sequence derives from a man aged 25 to 45 in good health and CMV-seropositive. Material for sequencing was PBMCs. This chain connects TRBV7-6 to TRBJ2-5, with 10 nucleotides matching TRBD1. The CDR3 region has the DNA TGTGCCAGCAGCTTAGCCCCCAAGACAGGGGGCTTGGAAGAGACCCAGTACTTC. Its translation: CASSLAPKTGGLEETQYF.